This TCR beta chain was sequenced for a study of T cell changes during pregnancy in multiple sclerosis (dated by TCRdb to about 2019). About the study as a whole: Changes in the T cell repertoire over the course of pregnancy were examined in this study in women with multiple sclerosis.

Of note for this clone: The antigen it binds to is not known. The input lacks base qualities; no much larger clone sits a single base away.

V is pared back by 4 bases and J by 2 bases, with 10 bases lying between the germline termini. The CDR3 runs 14 residues from the cysteine to the phenylalanine. The retained sequence is limited to the CDR3, 42 bases, with the frame set at the first base. CDR1 and CDR2, per the germline V gene (reference sequence), are SGHNT and YYREEE. The library was generated by the immunoSEQ multiplex PCR assay. In TCRdb, the immuneACCESS table is reduced to in-frame sequences with V and J assigned. These tables do not hold every clone; where another copy was compared, an unresolved V gene accounts for under half, and the others remain unexplained. This sample has approximately 41,000 clones in its table, and around 93% of those were observed once. Jointly, the top ten make up 6.5% to 9.5% of the sample.

The clonotype was recovered from a female donor with multiple sclerosis, enrolled in a pregnancy study. The sample was CD8+ T cells from peripheral blood mononuclear cells, taken in the third trimester of pregnancy. The chain employs TRBV5-4 and TRBJ1-3, with the D gene too uncertain to name. The DNA sequence is as follows: TGTGCCAGCAGCCCCAGCGGTACTGGAAACACCATATATTTT. Its product reads: CASSPSGTGNTIYF.